This T cell receptor (beta chain) was captured in a study of sequential checkpoint blockade in melanoma. Overall study context: TCRbeta immunosequencing was performed on DNA from roughly 99 pretreatment melanoma tumor samples. After nivolumab or ipilimumab alone, 20 to 25 patients had week-13 rebiopsies.

A note on this clone: Antigen unknown.

Findings and limits, study-wide: Mutational load did not correlate with tumor T-cell fraction or clonality.

Treatment indicated: randomized to nivolumab then ipilimumab (arm A) or the reverse (arm B). Clones were read by immunoSEQ multiplex PCR, and TCRdb kept only the in-frame ones, dropping some. The sample carries about 22,000 clones, approximately 30% recorded once. Material: tumor tissue (inferred from file names), obtained from a patient given nivolumab and ipilimumab in sequence. The TCR sequence derives from a human donor with melanoma.

The CDR3, as DNA: TGTGCCAGCACTCCGACCGAACTCATCCTAGCCAAAAACATTCAGTACTTC. Its protein is CASTPTELILAKNIQYF. This sequence joins TRBV9 and TRBJ2-4; D is unresolved. Germline V gives CDR1 SGDLS, CDR2 YYNGEE. V was cut by 6 bases and J by 0 bases, with 19 bases left in between. The CDR3 totals 17 residues.